This T cell receptor (beta chain) was identified during a study of shared clonotypes between healthy human individuals. In its sample, this clone was seen once. As yet, its antigen is unknown. Assay used: immunoSEQ multiplex PCR; TCRdb lists only in-frame clones, some missing. The profile covers a few hundred thousand clones, with 87% appearing a single time and under 20% taken by the ten largest. Findings and caveats of the study: Non-shared clonotypes displayed generation probabilities falling below those of clonotypes present in all four donors.

Healthy and HIV-negative, the adult donors had no recent acute infections or vaccinations. All donors were Caucasian adults living in Nashville, Tennessee. Each CD8 memory set brought CD45RO+ cells together with CCR7-negative CD45RA+ TemRA cells. The V gene's germline CDR1 is MNHEY and CDR2 SVGAGI. Between the trimmed V and J ends, which lost 2 bases and 3 bases, there was a span of 2 bases. There are 12 residues in the CDR3. Sequenced sample: memory CD8+ T cells sorted from blood. Stated subset: CD45RO+ cells pooled with CCR7-negative TemRA cells. This sequence joins TRBV6-5 and TRBJ1-3; D is ambiguous. This clonotype originated in a man aged 18-30 years in good health. CDR3 sequence reads: CASSYDGNTIYF. The CDR3 bases are TGTGCCAGCAGTTACGATGGAAACACCATATATTTT.